The present entry profiles one TCR beta chain with its context. The sample comes from a study of blood T cell repertoires in COVID-19. Whole-study context: Sites across the United States, Italy and Spain contributed samples from acute and convalescent COVID-19. PBMCs, B-cell-depleted T cells, or T cells were the source of the cDNA or gDNA that made up the material.

This CDR3 comprises 15 residues. Germline V gives CDR1 MDHEN, CDR2 SYDVKM. The J segment lost 5 bases and the V segment lost 3 bases, leaving 8 bases of the junction unmatched. The assay was immunoSEQ multiplex PCR, and TCRdb's table has in-frame clones only and misses some. There are 95,000 to 100,000 clones in the sample; approximately 92% occur only once, and 5.7% lies in the top ten. The genes are TRBV28 and TRBJ2-3; 7 bases are a match to TRBD2. The sample taken for sequencing was peripheral blood. This clonotype was sampled from a man aged 50 to 59 with active COVID-19. The CDR3, as DNA: TGTGCCAGCAGTTTGGCGGGAGAGGATAGAGATACGCAGTATTTT. This codes for CASSLAGEDRDTQYF.